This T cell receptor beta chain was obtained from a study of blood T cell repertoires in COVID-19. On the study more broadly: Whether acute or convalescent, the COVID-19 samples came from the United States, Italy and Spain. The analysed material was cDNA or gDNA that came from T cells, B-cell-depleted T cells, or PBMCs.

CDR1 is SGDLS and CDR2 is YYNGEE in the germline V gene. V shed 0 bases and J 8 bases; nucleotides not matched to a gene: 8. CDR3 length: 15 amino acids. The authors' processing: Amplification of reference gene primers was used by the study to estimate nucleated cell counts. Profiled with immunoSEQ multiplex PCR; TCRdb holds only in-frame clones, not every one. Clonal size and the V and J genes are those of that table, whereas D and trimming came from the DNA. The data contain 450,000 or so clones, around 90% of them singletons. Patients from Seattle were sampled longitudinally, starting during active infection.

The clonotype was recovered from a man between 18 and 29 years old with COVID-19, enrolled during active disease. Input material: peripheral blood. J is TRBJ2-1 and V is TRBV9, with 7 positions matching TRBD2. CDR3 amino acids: CASSVGETSFDEQFF. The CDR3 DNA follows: TGTGCCAGCAGCGTAGGTGAGACTAGCTTCGATGAGCAGTTCTTC.